The clone carrying this T cell receptor beta chain was seen at least ten times. The repertoire was sequenced with immunoSEQ multiplex PCR; TCRdb's copy has only in-frame clones and lacks some. In the table there are about 260,000 clones, 86% of which are singletons. Germline values: CDR1 MNHEY, CDR2 SVGAGI. Trimming stripped 4 bases from V and 4 bases from J, with 17 bases between. This CDR3 is built from 15 residues. The sample originates from a study of blood T cell repertoires in COVID-19. This chain links TRBV6-5 with TRBJ2-7; a weak D match, TRBD2 (7 bases). The sequence was collected from a man between 18 and 35 years old with active or convalescent COVID-19. Sequencing used peripheral blood. The CDR3: CASSLGRGRKYEQYF. The CDR3 DNA reads as TGTGCCAGCAGTTTAGGGAGGGGGAGAAAGTACGAGCAGTACTTC.